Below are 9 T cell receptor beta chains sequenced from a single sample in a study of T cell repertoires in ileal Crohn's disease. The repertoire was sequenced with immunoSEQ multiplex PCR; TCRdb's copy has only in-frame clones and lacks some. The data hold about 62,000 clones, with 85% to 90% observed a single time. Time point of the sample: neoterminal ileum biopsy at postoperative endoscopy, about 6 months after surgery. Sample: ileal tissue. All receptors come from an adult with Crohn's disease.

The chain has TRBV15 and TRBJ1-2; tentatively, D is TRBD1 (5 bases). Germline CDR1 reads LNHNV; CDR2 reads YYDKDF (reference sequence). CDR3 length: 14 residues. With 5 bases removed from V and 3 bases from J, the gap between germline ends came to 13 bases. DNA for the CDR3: TGTGCCACCAGCCCTAGGGGCAAGCACTATGGCTACACCTTC. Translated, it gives CATSPRGKHYGYTF.

The CDR3 here is CAWRSGQKNTEAFF. The CDR3 DNA follows: TGTGCCTGGAGGTCTGGGCAGAAGAACACTGAAGCTTTCTTT. The chain combines TRBV30 with TRBJ1-1; D is ambiguous. CDR3 length equals 14 residues. V shed 3 bases and J shed 1 base, with 12 bases lying between them. Germline CDR1 GTSNPN, CDR2 SVGIG (reference sequence).

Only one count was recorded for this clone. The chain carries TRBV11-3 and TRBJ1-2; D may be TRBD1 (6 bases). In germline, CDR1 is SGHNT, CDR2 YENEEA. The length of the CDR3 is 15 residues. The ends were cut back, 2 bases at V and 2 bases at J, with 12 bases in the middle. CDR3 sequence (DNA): TGTGCCAGCAGCTTATTGGACAGTTACAACTATGGCTACACCTTC. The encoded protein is CASSLLDSYNYGYTF.

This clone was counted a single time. The chain's CDR3 is CASSLGGATEAFF. The CDR3 DNA follows: TGTGCCAGCAGCTTGGGGGGGGCCACTGAAGCTTTCTTT. This chain connects TRBV7-6 to TRBJ1-1; D possibly corresponds to TRBD1 (6 bases). CDR1 is SGHVS and CDR2 is FNYEAQ in the germline V gene. The CDR3 is 13 amino acids. V was shortened by 3 bases and J by 4 bases, with 9 bases between the two germline ends.

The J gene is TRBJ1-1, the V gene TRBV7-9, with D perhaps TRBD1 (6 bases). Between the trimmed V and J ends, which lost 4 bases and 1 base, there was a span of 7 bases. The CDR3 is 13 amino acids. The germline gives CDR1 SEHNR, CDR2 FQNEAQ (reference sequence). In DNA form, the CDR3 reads TGTGCCAGCAGCTGGGACACGAACACTGAAGCTTTCTTT. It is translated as CASSWDTNTEAFF.

The CDR3 coding sequence is TGTGCCAGCAGTGATCCCACCGGGGTCTACTATGGCTACACCTTC. Protein product: CASSDPTGVYYGYTF. The chain has TRBV28 and TRBJ1-2; D is unresolved. This CDR3 region has 15 residues. Looked up from germline, CDR1 is MDHEN and CDR2 is SYDVKM. V was trimmed by 5 bases and J by 3 bases, leaving 16 bases between them.

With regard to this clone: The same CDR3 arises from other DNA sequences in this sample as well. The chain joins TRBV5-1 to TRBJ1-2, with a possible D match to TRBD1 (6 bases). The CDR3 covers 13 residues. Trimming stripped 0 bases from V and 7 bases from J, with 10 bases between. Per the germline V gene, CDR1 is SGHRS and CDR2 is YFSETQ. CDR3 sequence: CASSLEGGGGYTF. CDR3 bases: TGCGCCAGCAGCTTGGAAGGGGGTGGTGGCTACACCTTC.

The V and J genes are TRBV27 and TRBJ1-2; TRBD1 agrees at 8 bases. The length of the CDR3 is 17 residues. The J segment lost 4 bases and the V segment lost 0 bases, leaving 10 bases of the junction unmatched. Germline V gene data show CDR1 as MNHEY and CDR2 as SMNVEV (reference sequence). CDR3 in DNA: TGTGCCAGCAGTTTATCCTCCGGACAGGGTCTGGGCTATGGCTACACCTTC. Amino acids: CASSLSSGQGLGYGYTF.

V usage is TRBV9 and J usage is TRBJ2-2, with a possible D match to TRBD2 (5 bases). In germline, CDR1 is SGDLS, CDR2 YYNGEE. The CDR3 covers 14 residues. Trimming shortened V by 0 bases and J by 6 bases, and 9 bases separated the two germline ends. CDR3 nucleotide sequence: TGTGCCAGCAGCGTAGATGGGCGGGCCGGGGAGCTGTTTTTT. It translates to CASSVDGRAGELFF.